This is a list of T cell receptor beta chains from one sample in a study of blood T cell repertoires in COVID-19. TCRdb's copy holds only in-frame clones and misses some; the assay was immunoSEQ multiplex PCR. The sample has a few hundred thousand clones, approximately 92% seen once. Sequencing was carried out using PBMCs or T cells enriched from blood (not recorded which). The receptors stem from a young man who had recovered from COVID-19. Both conserved end residues are part of each CDR3. D genes are given only for firm matches. A row's size may be missing; if present it is once, few, many or a size class.

abundance: NA; j_gene: TRBJ2-5; d_gene: TRBD1; v_gene: TRBV9; CDR3nt: TGTGCCAGCAGCGTAGGTCCGGACAGGGGCCAAGAGACCCAGTACTTC; CDR3aa: CASSVGPDRGQETQYF
abundance: once; j_gene: TRBJ2-5; d_gene: TRBD1; v_gene: TRBV24-1; CDR3nt: TGTGCCACCAGTGACCTCGGGACAGGGGGCCGGGAGACCCAGTACTTC; CDR3aa: CATSDLGTGGRETQYF
abundance: few; j_gene: TRBJ1-1; d_gene: NA; v_gene: TRBV5-1; CDR3nt: TGCGCCAGCAGCTCTTCAGGAGGGGCATATCCCGACAACACTGAAGCTTTCTTT; CDR3aa: CASSSSGGAYPDNTEAFF
abundance: NA; j_gene: TRBJ1-2; d_gene: NA; v_gene: TRBV3-1/TRBV3-2; CDR3nt: TGTGCCAGCAGCCTACCAATACAGGGTCATGGCTACACCTTC; CDR3aa: CASSLPIQGHGYTF
abundance: once; j_gene: TRBJ2-1; d_gene: TRBD2; v_gene: TRBV6-1; CDR3nt: TGTGCCAGCAGTGACGGTCTAGCGGGCAACAATGAGCAGTTCTTC; CDR3aa: CASSDGLAGNNEQFF
abundance: NA; j_gene: TRBJ1-2; d_gene: NA; v_gene: TRBV7-2; CDR3nt: TGTGCCAGCAGCTCACAGGCTAGGTATGGCTACACCTTC; CDR3aa: CASSSQARYGYTF
abundance: NA; j_gene: TRBJ2-1; d_gene: TRBD2; v_gene: TRBV15; CDR3nt: TGTGCCACCAGCAGAACAATATCAGCGGGAGAGAGGAGCAATGAGCAGTTCTTC; CDR3aa: CATSRTISAGERSNEQFF
abundance: NA; j_gene: TRBJ1-5; d_gene: NA; v_gene: TRBV7-9; CDR3nt: TGTGCCAGCCAGTTAGGAGGCAATCAGCCCCAGCATTTT; CDR3aa: CASQLGGNQPQHF
abundance: NA; j_gene: TRBJ1-6; d_gene: NA; v_gene: TRBV6-5; CDR3nt: TGTGCCAGCAGTTACCAGGGTCTGAATTCACCCCTCCACTTT; CDR3aa: CASSYQGLNSPLHF
abundance: NA; j_gene: TRBJ1-1; d_gene: NA; v_gene: TRBV19; CDR3nt: TGTGCCAGTTCCTCGGACAGTCAGAACACTGAAGCTTTCTTT; CDR3aa: CASSSDSQNTEAFF
abundance: once; j_gene: TRBJ1-1; d_gene: NA; v_gene: TRBV5-1; CDR3nt: TGCGCCAGCAGCTCACAGGGTATGAACACTGAAGCTTTCTTT; CDR3aa: CASSSQGMNTEAFF
abundance: NA; j_gene: TRBJ2-3; d_gene: NA; v_gene: TRBV6-2/TRBV6-3; CDR3nt: TGTGCCAGCAGTTACCCCCTCCTAGGGGACACGGGATCCACAGATACGCAGTATTTT; CDR3aa: CASSYPLLGDTGSTDTQYF
abundance: NA; j_gene: TRBJ1-1; d_gene: TRBD1; v_gene: TRBV5-1; CDR3nt: TGCGCCAGCAGCTTCACAGGGGATAGGAGCACTGAAGCTTTCTTT; CDR3aa: CASSFTGDRSTEAFF
abundance: once; j_gene: TRBJ1-1; d_gene: TRBD1; v_gene: TRBV6-1; CDR3nt: TGTGCCAGCAGTGCACCTGACAGGGGGCTCTGGGACACTGAAGCTTTCTTT; CDR3aa: CASSAPDRGLWDTEAFF
abundance: NA; j_gene: TRBJ2-1; d_gene: TRBD2; v_gene: TRBV10-3; CDR3nt: TGTGCCATCAGCTCTGGGACTAGCGGACCATACAATGAGCAGTTCTTC; CDR3aa: CAISSGTSGPYNEQFF
abundance: NA; j_gene: TRBJ2-7; d_gene: NA; v_gene: TRBV27; CDR3nt: TGTGCCAGCAGCAATTTCGGGACAACCTCCTACGAGCAGTACTTC; CDR3aa: CASSNFGTTSYEQYF
abundance: NA; j_gene: TRBJ1-2; d_gene: NA; v_gene: TRBV28; CDR3nt: TGTGCCAGCAGTTCGGTTGCGTGGGGCCGAGACTATGGCTACACCTTC; CDR3aa: CASSSVAWGRDYGYTF
abundance: NA; j_gene: TRBJ1-4; d_gene: NA; v_gene: TRBV28; CDR3nt: TGTGCCAGCAGTTTAGTTGGGAGCAAACTGTTTTTT; CDR3aa: CASSLVGSKLFF
abundance: NA; j_gene: TRBJ1-1; d_gene: NA; v_gene: TRBV6-5; CDR3nt: TGTGCCAGCAGACGCGAGGGACTTGGCACTGAAGCTTTCTTT; CDR3aa: CASRREGLGTEAFF
abundance: once; j_gene: TRBJ1-5; d_gene: NA; v_gene: TRBV30; CDR3nt: TGTGCCTGGAGTCACGACAGCTATAGCAATCAGCCCCAGCATTTT; CDR3aa: CAWSHDSYSNQPQHF
abundance: NA; j_gene: TRBJ2-7; d_gene: TRBD1; v_gene: TRBV4-1; CDR3nt: TGCGCCAGCAGCCAAGTTAGGATGGACCGCAGCAGGGGGCCCTACGAGCAGTACTTC; CDR3aa: CASSQVRMDRSRGPYEQYF
abundance: NA; j_gene: TRBJ1-6; d_gene: TRBD1; v_gene: TRBV6-5; CDR3nt: TGTGCCAGCAGTTACCGTAAGGGGGCTTCGGATTCACCCCTCCACTTT; CDR3aa: CASSYRKGASDSPLHF
abundance: NA; j_gene: TRBJ2-1; d_gene: TRBD1; v_gene: TRBV5-1; CDR3nt: TGCGCCAGCAGCCCTGACAGGGCCTCCTACAATGAGCAGTTCTTC; CDR3aa: CASSPDRASYNEQFF
abundance: NA; j_gene: TRBJ1-4; d_gene: TRBD1; v_gene: TRBV11-2; CDR3nt: TGTGCCAGCAGCTTAGATCGGGGGACAGGGGGTGAAAAACTGTTTTTT; CDR3aa: CASSLDRGTGGEKLFF
abundance: NA; j_gene: TRBJ2-1; d_gene: NA; v_gene: TRBV7-3; CDR3nt: TGTGCCAGCAGCCCCGTCGACAGGACCTCCTACAATGAGCAGTTCTTC; CDR3aa: CASSPVDRTSYNEQFF
abundance: NA; j_gene: TRBJ1-5; d_gene: NA; v_gene: TRBV3-1/TRBV3-2; CDR3nt: TGTGCCAGCAGCCAAGCGTCCGTTCAGCCCCAGCATTTT; CDR3aa: CASSQASVQPQHF
abundance: NA; j_gene: TRBJ2-7; d_gene: TRBD2; v_gene: TRBV6-5; CDR3nt: TGTGCCAGCAGTTACTCTAGCGGGGGGTCCTACGAGCAGTACTTC; CDR3aa: CASSYSSGGSYEQYF
abundance: NA; j_gene: TRBJ1-6; d_gene: TRBD1; v_gene: TRBV12-3/TRBV12-4; CDR3nt: TGTGCCAGCAGTTACAGGGGCTCACCCCTCCACTTT; CDR3aa: CASSYRGSPLHF
abundance: NA; j_gene: TRBJ1-1; d_gene: NA; v_gene: TRBV27; CDR3nt: TGTGCCAGCAGTCCGACAGAGAACACTGAAGCTTTCTTT; CDR3aa: CASSPTENTEAFF
abundance: NA; j_gene: TRBJ2-1; d_gene: TRBD1; v_gene: TRBV7-9; CDR3nt: TGTGCCAGCAGCGCCACGGGACAGGGATACAATGAGCAGTTCTTC; CDR3aa: CASSATGQGYNEQFF
abundance: NA; j_gene: TRBJ1-1; d_gene: TRBD1; v_gene: TRBV4-1; CDR3nt: TGCGCCAGCAGCCAAGGGGGACAGGGGCTGAACACTGAAGCTTTCTTT; CDR3aa: CASSQGGQGLNTEAFF
abundance: once; j_gene: TRBJ1-6; d_gene: NA; v_gene: TRBV6-5; CDR3nt: TGTGCCAGCAGTTCCCGCCTCATAGTCGGTAATTCACCCCTCCACTTT; CDR3aa: CASSSRLIVGNSPLHF
abundance: NA; j_gene: TRBJ2-2; d_gene: TRBD1; v_gene: TRBV10-3; CDR3nt: TGTGCCATCAGCCGCCCCAGGACAGGGGAGACCGGGGAGCTGTTTTTT; CDR3aa: CAISRPRTGETGELFF
abundance: NA; j_gene: TRBJ2-7; d_gene: TRBD1; v_gene: TRBV28; CDR3nt: TGTGCCAGCAGAGGATCCGGGACAGGGAGTTACGAGCAGTACTTC; CDR3aa: CASRGSGTGSYEQYF
abundance: NA; j_gene: TRBJ1-1; d_gene: TRBD1; v_gene: TRBV25-1; CDR3nt: TGTGCCAGCGGACGACAGGGGAACACTGAAGCTTTCTTT; CDR3aa: CASGRQGNTEAFF
abundance: NA; j_gene: TRBJ2-7; d_gene: NA; v_gene: TRBV30; CDR3nt: TGTGCCTTCACCGCTAGTTACGAGCAGTACTTC; CDR3aa: CAFTASYEQYF
abundance: NA; j_gene: TRBJ2-1; d_gene: NA; v_gene: TRBV7-2; CDR3nt: TGTGCCAGCAGCTTACTGAGCCTAATGAATGAGCAGTTCTTC; CDR3aa: CASSLLSLMNEQFF
abundance: NA; j_gene: TRBJ2-7; d_gene: NA; v_gene: TRBV5-5; CDR3nt: TGTGCCAGCAGCTGGACAGTCGCCTACGAGCAGTACTTC; CDR3aa: CASSWTVAYEQYF
abundance: NA; j_gene: TRBJ2-1; d_gene: NA; v_gene: TRBV5-4; CDR3nt: TGTGCCAGCAGCTTTGGGTCTCGGAGGGACAATGAGCAGTTCTTC; CDR3aa: CASSFGSRRDNEQFF
abundance: NA; j_gene: TRBJ1-5; d_gene: TRBD1; v_gene: TRBV19; CDR3nt: TGTGCCAGTAGTCCGCCCAAGCAGGGACAGGGGAGGAATCAGCCCCAGCATTTT; CDR3aa: CASSPPKQGQGRNQPQHF
abundance: NA; j_gene: TRBJ2-2; d_gene: NA; v_gene: TRBV12-3/TRBV12-4; CDR3nt: TGTGCCAGCAGTTTCGCGGGGACCGGGGAGCTGTTTTTT; CDR3aa: CASSFAGTGELFF
abundance: NA; j_gene: TRBJ2-2; d_gene: NA; v_gene: TRBV3-1/TRBV3-2; CDR3nt: TGTGCCAGCAGCCAATTCGAGGGAGTGGCCGGGGAGCTGTTTTTT; CDR3aa: CASSQFEGVAGELFF
abundance: NA; j_gene: TRBJ1-4; d_gene: TRBD1; v_gene: TRBV9; CDR3nt: TGTGCCAGCAGCGCCGAACAGGGGTACGGGGTCGAAAAACTGTTTTTT; CDR3aa: CASSAEQGYGVEKLFF
abundance: NA; j_gene: TRBJ2-3; d_gene: NA; v_gene: TRBV21-1; CDR3nt: TGTGCCAGCAGCAAAGCGGGACTAGCCGGAGATACGCAGTATTTT; CDR3aa: CASSKAGLAGDTQYF
abundance: NA; j_gene: TRBJ2-7; d_gene: NA; v_gene: TRBV6-5; CDR3nt: TGTGCCAGCAGTTACTCGAGACAGAGATACTACGAGCAGTACTTC; CDR3aa: CASSYSRQRYYEQYF
abundance: NA; j_gene: TRBJ2-7; d_gene: NA; v_gene: TRBV7-2; CDR3nt: TGTGCCAGCAGCGCAAGGGGCGACAGCGGGGAGCAGTACTTC; CDR3aa: CASSARGDSGEQYF
abundance: NA; j_gene: TRBJ2-5; d_gene: TRBD2; v_gene: TRBV24-1; CDR3nt: TGTGCCACCAGTGACCAGACTAGCGGGAGGGGAGGGACCCAGTACTTC; CDR3aa: CATSDQTSGRGGTQYF
abundance: NA; j_gene: TRBJ1-1; d_gene: NA; v_gene: TRBV7-9; CDR3nt: TGTGCCAGCAGGATCCGAGGCGACACTGAAGCTTTCTTT; CDR3aa: CASRIRGDTEAFF
abundance: NA; j_gene: TRBJ2-7; d_gene: NA; v_gene: TRBV7-9; CDR3nt: TGTGCCAGCAGCTTGGCAGGCTATACCTACGAGCAGTACTTC; CDR3aa: CASSLAGYTYEQYF
abundance: NA; j_gene: TRBJ1-1; d_gene: NA; v_gene: TRBV3-1/TRBV3-2; CDR3nt: TGTGCCAGCAGCCAAGTTGTCAGAAGTTACACTGAAGCTTTCTTT; CDR3aa: CASSQVVRSYTEAFF
abundance: NA; j_gene: TRBJ2-1; d_gene: NA; v_gene: TRBV23-1; CDR3nt: TGCGCCAGCAGTCAATCGTCATCCAGCTCCTACAATGAGCAGTTCTTC; CDR3aa: CASSQSSSSSYNEQFF
abundance: NA; j_gene: TRBJ2-3; d_gene: TRBD2; v_gene: TRBV11-2; CDR3nt: TGTGCCAGCAGCTTAGCGGGCGGGGGAACCTCGTATTTT; CDR3aa: CASSLAGGGTSYF
abundance: NA; j_gene: TRBJ1-1; d_gene: NA; v_gene: TRBV10-1; CDR3nt: TGCGCCAGCAGTGGACGGAGGAACAGTGAAGCTTTCTTT; CDR3aa: CASSGRRNSEAFF
abundance: NA; j_gene: TRBJ2-7; d_gene: NA; v_gene: TRBV5-1; CDR3nt: TGCGCCAGCAGCAAGGCAGGGAAACCTTACGAGCAGTACTTC; CDR3aa: CASSKAGKPYEQYF
abundance: NA; j_gene: TRBJ2-3; d_gene: TRBD2; v_gene: TRBV15; CDR3nt: TGTGCCACCAGCCGAATCCCGCGGGGGGGCTCTGAGACAGATACGCAGTATTTT; CDR3aa: CATSRIPRGGSETDTQYF
abundance: NA; j_gene: TRBJ2-7; d_gene: TRBD2; v_gene: TRBV7-2; CDR3nt: TGTGCCAGCAGCTTTCGGGACTACTCCTACGAGCAGTACTTC; CDR3aa: CASSFRDYSYEQYF
abundance: NA; j_gene: TRBJ1-2; d_gene: NA; v_gene: TRBV21-1; CDR3nt: TGTGCCAGCAGCACAGGGGGTCTCTATGGCTACACCTTC; CDR3aa: CASSTGGLYGYTF